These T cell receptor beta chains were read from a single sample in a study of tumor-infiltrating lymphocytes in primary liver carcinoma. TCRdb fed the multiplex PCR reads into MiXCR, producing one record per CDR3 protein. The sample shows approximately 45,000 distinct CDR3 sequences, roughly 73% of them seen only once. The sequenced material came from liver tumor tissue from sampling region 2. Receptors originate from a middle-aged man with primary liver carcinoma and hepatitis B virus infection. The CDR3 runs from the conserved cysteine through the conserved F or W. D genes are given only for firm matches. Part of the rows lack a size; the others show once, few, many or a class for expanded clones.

CDR3 protein: CASSGCTSGINNEQFF
CDR3 DNA: TGCGCCAGCAGTGGTTGCACTAGCGGGATCAACAATGAGCAGTTCTTC
J gene: TRBJ2-1
D gene: TRBD2
clone size: .
V gene: TRBV10-2

CDR3 protein: CANSLDLHTGELFF
CDR3 DNA: TGTGCCAACAGCTTAGATCTTCACACCGGGGAGCTGTTTTTT
J gene: TRBJ2-2
D gene: .
clone size: .
V gene: TRBV7-3

CDR3 protein: CASSTRLAPSSYNEQFF
CDR3 DNA: TGCGCCAGCAGCACTAGACTAGCGCCCAGCTCCTACAATGAGCAGTTCTTC
J gene: TRBJ2-1
D gene: TRBD2
clone size: many
V gene: TRBV5-1

CDR3 protein: CASSPLGLAGGSYNEQFF
CDR3 DNA: TGTGCCAGCAGTCCCCTCGGACTAGCAGGAGGGTCCTACAATGAGCAGTTCTTC
J gene: TRBJ2-1
D gene: TRBD2
clone size: .
V gene: TRBV28

CDR3 protein: CASRSTSTGVVIDEAFF
CDR3 DNA: TGCGCCAGCAGGTCTACTTCCACAGGGGTTGTGATTGATGAAGCTTTCTTT
J gene: TRBJ1-1
D gene: TRBD1
clone size: medium-sized
V gene: TRBV4-1

CDR3 protein: CATSDPKLLAGSTDTQYF
CDR3 DNA: TGTGCCACCAGTGACCCTAAACTACTAGCGGGCAGCACAGATACGCAGTATTTT
J gene: TRBJ2-3
D gene: TRBD2
clone size: many
V gene: TRBV24-1

CDR3 protein: CSASDRVKLNEQFF
CDR3 DNA: TGCAGTGCCTCGGACAGGGTAAAGCTCAATGAGCAGTTCTTC
J gene: TRBJ2-1
D gene: TRBD1
clone size: .
V gene: TRBV20-1

CDR3 protein: CAGGFEYTYNEQFF
CDR3 DNA: TGTGCCGGCGGTTTTGAGTATACCTACAATGAGCAGTTCTTC
J gene: TRBJ2-1
D gene: .
clone size: .
V gene: TRBV12-3/TRBV12-4

CDR3 protein: CARSDSGSDTQCF
CDR3 DNA: TGTGCCAGAAGTGATAGCGGGAGCGATACGCAGTGTTTT
J gene: TRBJ2-3
D gene: TRBD2
clone size: .
V gene: TRBV6-6

CDR3 protein: CASSLGALRQETQYF
CDR3 DNA: TGCGCCAGCAGCTTGGGAGCCCTCCGCCAAGAGACCCAGTACTTC
J gene: TRBJ2-5
D gene: .
clone size: many
V gene: TRBV5-1

CDR3 protein: CASSLFGTGATEAFF
CDR3 DNA: TGTGCCAGCAGCTTGTTCGGGACAGGGGCTACTGAGGCTTTCTTT
J gene: TRBJ1-1
D gene: TRBD1
clone size: few
V gene: TRBV5-5

CDR3 protein: CATLAGGAQNIQYF
CDR3 DNA: TGTGCCACCTTAGCGGGAGGGGCCCAAAACATTCAGTACTTC
J gene: TRBJ2-4
D gene: TRBD2
clone size: many
V gene: TRBV28

CDR3 protein: CASSFNYDEQFF
CDR3 DNA: TGTGCCAGTAGTTTCAATTACGATGAGCAGTTCTTC
J gene: TRBJ2-1
D gene: .
clone size: .
V gene: TRBV11-2

CDR3 protein: CASSQELEVPPYDEQLF
CDR3 DNA: TGCGCCAGCAGCCAGGAACTGGAGGTCCCTCCCTACGATGAGCAGCTCTTC
J gene: TRBJ2-1
D gene: .
clone size: few
V gene: TRBV4-1

CDR3 protein: CASSFTGTANEKLFF
CDR3 DNA: TGTGCCAGCAGCTTTACCGGGACAGCAAATGAAAAACTGTTTTTT
J gene: TRBJ1-4
D gene: TRBD1
clone size: many
V gene: TRBV5-4

CDR3 protein: CASSPGTEETQYF
CDR3 DNA: TGTGCCAGCAGTCCCGGGACGGAAGAGACCCAGTACTTC
J gene: TRBJ2-5
D gene: .
clone size: many
V gene: TRBV12-3/TRBV12-4

CDR3 protein: CNVWGEQGTQYF
CDR3 DNA: TGCAACGTTTGGGGGGAGCAAGGGACCCAGTACTTC
J gene: TRBJ2-5
D gene: .
clone size: .
V gene: TRBV29-1

CDR3 protein: CASSPAGQDSYNEQFF
CDR3 DNA: TGTGCCAGCAGTCCGGCGGGACAGGACTCCTACAATGAGCAGTTCTTC
J gene: TRBJ2-1
D gene: TRBD1
clone size: .
V gene: TRBV6-2/TRBV6-3

CDR3 protein: CASSLATRAMGEIQYF
CDR3 DNA: TGTGCCAGCAGCTTGGCGACACGGGCTATGGGAGAGATCCAGTACTTC
J gene: TRBJ2-5
D gene: .
clone size: .
V gene: TRBV5-4

CDR3 protein: CASSLAGGYIEQFF
CDR3 DNA: TGCGCCAGCAGCTTGGCGGGGGGATACATAGAGCAGTTCTTC
J gene: TRBJ2-1
D gene: TRBD2
clone size: many
V gene: TRBV5-1

CDR3 protein: CASSEFVGAPAKQYF
CDR3 DNA: TGTGCCAGCAGTGAATTTGTGGGAGCGCCCGCAAAGCAGTACTTC
J gene: TRBJ2-7
D gene: .
clone size: medium-sized
V gene: TRBV6-1

CDR3 protein: CASSRELEVPPHNEQFF
CDR3 DNA: TGCGCCAGCAGCCGAGAACTGGAGGTCCCTCCCCACAATGAGCAGTTCTTC
J gene: TRBJ2-1
D gene: .
clone size: few
V gene: TRBV4-1

CDR3 protein: CASNLDPAGEQESQYF
CDR3 DNA: TGCGCCAGCAACTTGGACCCAGCGGGAGAGCAAGAGAGCCAGTACTTC
J gene: TRBJ2-5
D gene: TRBD2
clone size: .
V gene: TRBV5-1

CDR3 protein: CVSTLAGRQNTEAFF
CDR3 DNA: TGTGTCAGCACCTTAGCGGGACGGCAGAACACTGAAGCTTTCTTT
J gene: TRBJ1-1
D gene: .
clone size: .
V gene: TRBV7-9

CDR3 protein: CASSRSGTETRYF
CDR3 DNA: TGTGCCAGTAGCCGAAGCGGGACGGAGACCCGGTACTTC
J gene: TRBJ2-5
D gene: TRBD2
clone size: .
V gene: TRBV12-3/TRBV12-4

CDR3 protein: CASSETSGSSNDQFF
CDR3 DNA: TGTGCCAGCAGTGAGACTAGCGGGAGTTCCAATGACCAATTCTTC
J gene: TRBJ2-1
D gene: TRBD2
clone size: once
V gene: TRBV6-1

CDR3 protein: CASSSRTSGVTYTQYF
CDR3 DNA: TGTGCCAGCAGTTCGAGAACTAGCGGGGTCACATATACGCAGTATTTT
J gene: TRBJ2-3
D gene: TRBD2
clone size: .
V gene: TRBV12-3/TRBV12-4

CDR3 protein: CASSLGSSNQPQHF
CDR3 DNA: TGTGCCAGCAGCTTAGGCAGTAGCAATCAGCCCCAACATTTT
J gene: TRBJ1-5
D gene: .
clone size: once
V gene: TRBV13

CDR3 protein: CATSDGENQPQHF
CDR3 DNA: TGTGCCACCAGTGACGGGGAGAATCAGCCCCAACATTTT
J gene: TRBJ1-5
D gene: .
clone size: few
V gene: TRBV10-3

CDR3 protein: CASSHLAGPDGGEQFF
CDR3 DNA: TGCGCTAGCAGCCACTTAGCGGGGCCCGATGGGGGTGAGCAGTTCTTC
J gene: TRBJ2-1
D gene: TRBD2
clone size: once
V gene: TRBV5-1

CDR3 protein: CASRPWANAGELFF
CDR3 DNA: TGTGCCAGCAGGCCGTGGGCGAACGCCGGGGAACTGTTTTTT
J gene: TRBJ2-2
D gene: .
clone size: .
V gene: TRBV5-4

CDR3 protein: CAWSVSGSSQPQYF
CDR3 DNA: TGTGCCTGGAGTGTGTCCGGGAGCAGTCAGCCCCAGTATTTT
J gene: TRBJ2-3
D gene: .
clone size: .
V gene: TRBV30

CDR3 protein: CASSAVAGWVDNEQFF
CDR3 DNA: TGTGCCAGCAGTGCCGTGGCGGGATGGGTAGACAATGAGCAGTTTTTC
J gene: TRBJ2-1
D gene: .
clone size: .
V gene: TRBV14

CDR3 protein: CASSTQGTANYGYTF
CDR3 DNA: TGTGCCAGCAGCACACAGGGAACCGCTAATTATGGCTACACCTTC
J gene: TRBJ1-2
D gene: .
clone size: .
V gene: TRBV6-6

CDR3 protein: CASSLDAGAVYNEQFF
CDR3 DNA: TGTGCCAGCAGCCTCGATGCGGGGGCGGTCTACAATGAGCAGTTCTTC
J gene: TRBJ2-1
D gene: .
clone size: .
V gene: TRBV11-3

CDR3 protein: CARSQTENYGYTF
CDR3 DNA: TGTGCCAGGAGTCAGACCGAGAACTATGGCTACACCTTC
J gene: TRBJ1-2
D gene: .
clone size: few
V gene: TRBV2

CDR3 protein: CACSPTGTGIDEQYF
CDR3 DNA: TGCGCCTGCAGCCCAACCGGGACAGGGATCGACGAGCAGTACTTC
J gene: TRBJ2-7
D gene: TRBD1
clone size: once
V gene: TRBV5-4

CDR3 protein: CAIGLGHNADTQYF
CDR3 DNA: TGCGCCATCGGCTTGGGACATAACGCAGATACGCAGTATTTT
J gene: TRBJ2-3
D gene: .
clone size: .
V gene: TRBV5-1

CDR3 protein: CASSPTAYSYTF
CDR3 DNA: TGTGCCAGCAGCCCAACAGCCTACAGCTACACCTTC
J gene: TRBJ1-2
D gene: .
clone size: .
V gene: TRBV6-2/TRBV6-3

CDR3 protein: CVSSYSGTNGRGNEQFF
CDR3 DNA: TGTGTCAGCAGTTACTCCGGGACTAACGGGAGAGGGAATGAGCAGTTTTTC
J gene: TRBJ2-1
D gene: TRBD2
clone size: .
V gene: TRBV6-5

CDR3 protein: CASSFTMTVSYEQYF
CDR3 DNA: TGTGCCAGCAGCTTCACCATGACAGTATCCTACGAGCAGTACTTC
J gene: TRBJ2-7
D gene: .
clone size: .
V gene: TRBV7-9

CDR3 protein: CSVAAGQTCRPYEQYF
CDR3 DNA: TGCAGCGTTGCAGCAGGACAGACATGCCGTCCTTACGAGCAGTACTTC
J gene: TRBJ2-7
D gene: .
clone size: .
V gene: TRBV29-1

CDR3 protein: CASSRDKGTSSYNEQFF
CDR3 DNA: TGTGCCAGCAGCCGGGATAAAGGGACTAGCTCCTACAATGAGCAGTTCTTC
J gene: TRBJ2-1
D gene: TRBD2
clone size: once
V gene: TRBV4-2

CDR3 protein: CSVDPDRGQQETQYF
CDR3 DNA: TGCAGCGTTGATCCCGACAGGGGGCAGCAGGAGACCCAGTACTTC
J gene: TRBJ2-5
D gene: TRBD1
clone size: .
V gene: TRBV29-1

CDR3 protein: CASSWTSRSSGELFF
CDR3 DNA: TGTGCCAGTAGTTGGACTAGCAGGAGTAGCGGGGAGCTGTTTTTT
J gene: TRBJ2-2
D gene: TRBD2
clone size: .
V gene: TRBV6-6

CDR3 protein: CASSLRSIDTQYF
CDR3 DNA: TGTGCCAGCAGCCTCAGGAGTATAGATACGCAGTATTTT
J gene: TRBJ2-3
D gene: .
clone size: once
V gene: TRBV14

CDR3 protein: CASSLVGGTNVLTF
CDR3 DNA: TGTGCCAGCAGCTTGGTAGGGGGGACCAACGTCCTGACTTTC
J gene: TRBJ2-6
D gene: .
clone size: .
V gene: TRBV11-2

CDR3 protein: CAGSPRSAPGVAQYF
CDR3 DNA: TGTGCTGGCAGCCCCCGGTCAGCCCCAGGGGTGGCCCAGTACTTC
J gene: TRBJ2-5
D gene: .
clone size: .
V gene: TRBV11-2

CDR3 protein: CSMLDRKNAEAFF
CDR3 DNA: TGTAGTATGCTCGACAGGAAGAACGCTGAAGCTTTCTTT
J gene: TRBJ1-1
D gene: .
clone size: .
V gene: TRBV29-1

CDR3 protein: CASGLGPDRGEQYF
CDR3 DNA: TGTGCCAGCGGCTTAGGCCCCGACAGGGGAGAGCAGTATTTC
J gene: TRBJ2-7
D gene: TRBD1
clone size: .
V gene: TRBV11-2

CDR3 protein: CASSPTLGWETQYF
CDR3 DNA: TGTGCCAGCAGCCCGACCTTAGGGTGGGAGACCCAGTACTTC
J gene: TRBJ2-5
D gene: .
clone size: few
V gene: TRBV14

CDR3 protein: CASSFPTSGTKNIQYF
CDR3 DNA: TGTGCCAGCAGCTTTCCGACTAGCGGGACCAAAAACATTCAGTACTTC
J gene: TRBJ2-4
D gene: TRBD2
clone size: once
V gene: TRBV11-1